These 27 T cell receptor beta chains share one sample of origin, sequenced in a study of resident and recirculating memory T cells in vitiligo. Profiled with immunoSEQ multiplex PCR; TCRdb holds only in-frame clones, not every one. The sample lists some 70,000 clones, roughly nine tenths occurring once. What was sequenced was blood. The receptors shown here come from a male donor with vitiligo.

The CDR3 loop reads CASRSGQGSHEQYF. In DNA, the CDR3 is TGTGCCAGTCGGTCAGGACAGGGTTCCCACGAGCAGTACTTC. This chain joins TRBV28 and TRBJ2-7, with 8 bases identical to TRBD1. CDR3 length: 14 amino acids. Germline V gives CDR1 MDHEN, CDR2 SYDVKM. V gave up 9 bases and J gave up 5 bases; unmatched junction bases: 12.

The CDR3 sequence is CASSSGQGQETQYF. The DNA of the CDR3 is TGTGCCAGCAGCTCAGGACAGGGCCAAGAGACCCAGTACTTC. This chain connects TRBV7-9 to TRBJ2-5; the match to TRBD1 covers 8 bases. Germline-derived CDR1 and CDR2 are SEHNR and FQNEAQ (reference sequence). Unmatched junction bases numbered 2, after V lost 4 bases and J lost 1 base. This CDR3 has 14 amino acids.

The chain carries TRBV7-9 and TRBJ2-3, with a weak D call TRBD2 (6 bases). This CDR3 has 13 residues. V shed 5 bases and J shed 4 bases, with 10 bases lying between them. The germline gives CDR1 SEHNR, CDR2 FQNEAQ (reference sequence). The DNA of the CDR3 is TGTGCCAGCAGCACGGAGGGCCCAGATACGCAGTATTTT. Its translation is CASSTEGPDTQYF.

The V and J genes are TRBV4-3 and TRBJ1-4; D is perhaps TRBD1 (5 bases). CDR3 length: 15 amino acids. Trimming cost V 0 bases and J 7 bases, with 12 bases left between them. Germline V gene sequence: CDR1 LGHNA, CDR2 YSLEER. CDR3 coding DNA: TGCGCCAGCAGCCAAGATAGCGGGGGTGGTGAAAAACTGTTTTTT. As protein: CASSQDSGGGEKLFF.

The CDR3 sequence is CASSLWSGGLNTGELFF. DNA of the CDR3: TGTGCCAGCAGTTTATGGAGCGGGGGGTTGAACACCGGGGAGCTGTTTTTT. The V call is TRBV27, the J call TRBJ2-2; 9 nucleotides align to TRBD2. Looked up from germline, CDR1 is MNHEY and CDR2 is SMNVEV (reference sequence). The CDR3 totals 17 residues. J gave up 1 base and V 1 base, and 4 bases lay outside the gene matches.

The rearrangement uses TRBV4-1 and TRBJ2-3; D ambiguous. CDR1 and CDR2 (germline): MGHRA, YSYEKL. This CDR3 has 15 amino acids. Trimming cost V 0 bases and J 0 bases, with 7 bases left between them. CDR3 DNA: TGCGCCAGCAGCCAAGATCCTAGGAGCACAGATACGCAGTATTTT. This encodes CASSQDPRSTDTQYF.

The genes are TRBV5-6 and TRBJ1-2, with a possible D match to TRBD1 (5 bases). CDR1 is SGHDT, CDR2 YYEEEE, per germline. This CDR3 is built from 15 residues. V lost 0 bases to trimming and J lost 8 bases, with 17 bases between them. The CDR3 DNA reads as TGTGCCAGCAGCTTGGAGGGGTGGCAGACATTAGGCTACACCTTC. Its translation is CASSLEGWQTLGYTF.

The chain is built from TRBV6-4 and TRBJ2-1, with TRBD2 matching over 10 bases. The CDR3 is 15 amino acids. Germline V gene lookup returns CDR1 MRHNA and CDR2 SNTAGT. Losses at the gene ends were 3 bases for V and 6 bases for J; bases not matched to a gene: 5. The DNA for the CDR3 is TGTGCCAGCAGTGAGGCACTAGCGGGGAGCAATGAGCAGTTCTTC. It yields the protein CASSEALAGSNEQFF.

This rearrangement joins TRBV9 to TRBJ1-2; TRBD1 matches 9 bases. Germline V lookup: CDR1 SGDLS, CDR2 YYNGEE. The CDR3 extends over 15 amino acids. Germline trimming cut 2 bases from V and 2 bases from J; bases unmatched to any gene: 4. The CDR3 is CASSVGTGNNYGYTF. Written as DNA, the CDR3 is TGTGCCAGCAGCGTGGGGACAGGGAACAACTATGGCTACACCTTC.

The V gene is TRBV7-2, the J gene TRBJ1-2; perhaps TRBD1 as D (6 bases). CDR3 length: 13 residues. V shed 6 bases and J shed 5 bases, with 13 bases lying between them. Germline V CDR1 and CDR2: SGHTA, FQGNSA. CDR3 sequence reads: CASRSTGYYGYTF. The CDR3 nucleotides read TGTGCCAGCAGATCGACAGGTTATTATGGCTACACCTTC. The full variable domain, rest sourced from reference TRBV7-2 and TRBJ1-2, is GAGVSQSPSNKVTEKGKDVELRCDPISGHTALYWYRQSLGQGLEFLIYFQGNSAPDKSGLPSDRFSAERTGGSVSTLTIQRTQQEDSAVYLCASRSTGYYGYTFGSGTRLTVV.

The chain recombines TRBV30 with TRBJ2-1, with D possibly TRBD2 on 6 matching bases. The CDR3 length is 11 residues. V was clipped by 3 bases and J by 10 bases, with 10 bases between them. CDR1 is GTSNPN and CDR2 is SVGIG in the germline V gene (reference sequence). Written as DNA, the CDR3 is TGTGCCTGGAGCCTAGCGTGGGAGCAGTTCTTC. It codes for CAWSLAWEQFF. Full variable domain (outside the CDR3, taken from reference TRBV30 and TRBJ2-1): SQTIHQWPATLVQPVGSPLSLECTVEGTSNPNLYWYRQAAGRGLQLLFYSVGIGQISSEVPQNLSASRPQDRQFILSSKKLLLSDSGFYLCAWSLAWEQFFGPGTRLTVL.

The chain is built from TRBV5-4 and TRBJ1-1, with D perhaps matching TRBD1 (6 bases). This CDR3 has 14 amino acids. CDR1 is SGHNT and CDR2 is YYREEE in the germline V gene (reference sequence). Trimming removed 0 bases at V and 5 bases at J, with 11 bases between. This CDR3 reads CASSLAGTSTEAFF. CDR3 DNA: TGTGCCAGCAGCTTGGCCGGGACAAGTACTGAAGCTTTCTTT.

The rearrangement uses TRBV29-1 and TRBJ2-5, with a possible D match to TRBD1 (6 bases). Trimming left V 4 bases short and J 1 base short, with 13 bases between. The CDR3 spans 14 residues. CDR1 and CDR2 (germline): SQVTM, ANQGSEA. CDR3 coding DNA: TGCAGCGTTGCACCCAGGGGCTCCCAAGAGACCCAGTACTTC. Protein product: CSVAPRGSQETQYF. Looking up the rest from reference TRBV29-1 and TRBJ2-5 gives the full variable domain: SAVISQKPSRDICQRGTSLTIQCQVDSQVTMMFWYRQQPGQSLTLIATANQGSEATYESGFVIDKFPISRPNLTFSTLTVSNMSPEDSSIYLCSVAPRGSQETQYFGPGTRLLVL.

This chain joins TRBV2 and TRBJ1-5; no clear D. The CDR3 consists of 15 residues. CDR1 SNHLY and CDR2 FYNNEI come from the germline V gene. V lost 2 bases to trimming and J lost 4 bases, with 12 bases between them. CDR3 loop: CASSERGVKNQPQHF. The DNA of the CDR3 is TGTGCCAGCAGTGAACGCGGAGTGAAGAATCAGCCCCAGCATTTT.

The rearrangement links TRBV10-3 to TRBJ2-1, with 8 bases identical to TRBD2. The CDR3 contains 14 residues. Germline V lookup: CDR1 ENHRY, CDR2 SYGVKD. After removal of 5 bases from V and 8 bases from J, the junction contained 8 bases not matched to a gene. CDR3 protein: CAISLVGGADEQFF. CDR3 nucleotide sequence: TGTGCCATCAGTCTGGTCGGGGGGGCGGATGAGCAGTTCTTC.

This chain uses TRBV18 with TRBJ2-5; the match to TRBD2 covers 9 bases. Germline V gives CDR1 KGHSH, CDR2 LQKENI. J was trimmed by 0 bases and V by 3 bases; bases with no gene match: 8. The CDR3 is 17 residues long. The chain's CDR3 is CASSPRGREVYQETQYF. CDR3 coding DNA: TGTGCCAGCTCACCCCGCGGGAGGGAAGTGTACCAAGAGACCCAGTACTTC.

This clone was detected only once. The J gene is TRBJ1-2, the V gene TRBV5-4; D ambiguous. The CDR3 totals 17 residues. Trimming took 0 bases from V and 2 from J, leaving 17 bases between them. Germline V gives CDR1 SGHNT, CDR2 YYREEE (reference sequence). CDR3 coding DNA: TGTGCCAGCAGCTTGGACATCAAAACGACACCAAACTATGGCTACACCTTC. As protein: CASSLDIKTTPNYGYTF.

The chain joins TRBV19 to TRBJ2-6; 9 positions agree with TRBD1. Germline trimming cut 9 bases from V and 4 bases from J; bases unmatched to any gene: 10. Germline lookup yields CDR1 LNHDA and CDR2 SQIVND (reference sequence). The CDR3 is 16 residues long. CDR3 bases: TGTGCCAGCAGTCCCGGGACAGGGCGCGGGGCCAACGTCCTGACTTTC. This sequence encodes CASSPGTGRGANVLTF. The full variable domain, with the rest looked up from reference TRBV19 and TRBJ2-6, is DGGITQSPKYLFRKEGQNVTLSCEQNLNHDAMYWYRQDPGQGLRLIYYSQIVNDFQKGDIAEGYSVSREKKESFPLTVTSAQKNPTAFYLCASSPGTGRGANVLTFGAGSRLTVL.

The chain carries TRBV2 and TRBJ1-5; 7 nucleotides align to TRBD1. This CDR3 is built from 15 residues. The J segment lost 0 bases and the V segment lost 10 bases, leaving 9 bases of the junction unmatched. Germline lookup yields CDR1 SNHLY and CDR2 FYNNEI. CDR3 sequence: CATAEGQNSNQPQHF. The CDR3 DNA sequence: TGTGCCACAGCAGAGGGACAGAATAGCAATCAGCCCCAGCATTTT.

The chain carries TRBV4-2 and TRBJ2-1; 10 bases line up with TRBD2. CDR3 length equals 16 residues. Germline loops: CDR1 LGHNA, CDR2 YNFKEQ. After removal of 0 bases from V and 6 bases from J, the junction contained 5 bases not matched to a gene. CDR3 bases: TGTGCCAGCAGCCAAGATCCTAGCGGGGGAGCCAATGAGCAGTTCTTC. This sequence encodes CASSQDPSGGANEQFF.

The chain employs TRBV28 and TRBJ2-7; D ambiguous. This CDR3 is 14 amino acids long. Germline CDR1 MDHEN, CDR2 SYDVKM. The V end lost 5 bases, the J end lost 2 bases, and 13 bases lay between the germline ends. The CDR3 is CASSARLPTYEQYF. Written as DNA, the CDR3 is TGTGCCAGCAGTGCGAGGCTCCCAACCTACGAGCAGTACTTC.

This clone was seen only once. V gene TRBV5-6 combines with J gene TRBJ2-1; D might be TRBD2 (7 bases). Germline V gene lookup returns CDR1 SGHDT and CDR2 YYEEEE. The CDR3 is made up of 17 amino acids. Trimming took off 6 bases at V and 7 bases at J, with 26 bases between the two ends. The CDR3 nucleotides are TGTGCCAGCAACTCCTGGGGGGCTGGGACTAAGGGGAATGAGCAGTTCTTC. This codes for CASNSWGAGTKGNEQFF.

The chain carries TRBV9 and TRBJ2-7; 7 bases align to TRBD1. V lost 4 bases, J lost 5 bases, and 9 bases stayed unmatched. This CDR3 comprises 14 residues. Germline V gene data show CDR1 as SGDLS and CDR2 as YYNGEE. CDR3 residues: CASSPRDSPHEQYF. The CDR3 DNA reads TGTGCCAGCAGCCCCCGGGACAGCCCCCACGAGCAGTACTTC. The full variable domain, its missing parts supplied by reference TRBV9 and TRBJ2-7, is DSGVTQTPKHLITATGQRVTLRCSPRSGDLSVYWYQQSLDQGLQFLIQYYNGEERAKGNILERFSAQQFPDLHSELNLSSLELGDSALYFCASSPRDSPHEQYFGPGTRLTVT.

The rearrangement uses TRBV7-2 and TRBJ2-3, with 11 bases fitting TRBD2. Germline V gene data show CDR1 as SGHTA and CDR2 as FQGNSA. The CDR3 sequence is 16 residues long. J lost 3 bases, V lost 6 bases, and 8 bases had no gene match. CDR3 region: CASRGRSGGATDTQYF. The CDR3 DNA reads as TGTGCCAGCAGGGGTCGTAGCGGGGGGGCGACAGATACGCAGTATTTT.

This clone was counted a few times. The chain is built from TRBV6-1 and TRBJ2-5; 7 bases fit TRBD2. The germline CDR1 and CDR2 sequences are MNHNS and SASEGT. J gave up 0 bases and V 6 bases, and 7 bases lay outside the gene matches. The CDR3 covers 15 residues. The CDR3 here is CASSGSSGDQETQYF. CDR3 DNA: TGTGCCAGCAGCGGTTCTAGCGGAGACCAAGAGACCCAGTACTTC.

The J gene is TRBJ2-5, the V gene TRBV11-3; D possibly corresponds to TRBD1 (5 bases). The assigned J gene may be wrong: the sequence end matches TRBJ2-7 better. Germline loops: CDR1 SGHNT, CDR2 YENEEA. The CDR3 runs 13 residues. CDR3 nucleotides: TGTGCCAGCAGCTTAATTGCAGGGTCCGAGCAGTACTTC. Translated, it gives CASSLIAGSEQYF.

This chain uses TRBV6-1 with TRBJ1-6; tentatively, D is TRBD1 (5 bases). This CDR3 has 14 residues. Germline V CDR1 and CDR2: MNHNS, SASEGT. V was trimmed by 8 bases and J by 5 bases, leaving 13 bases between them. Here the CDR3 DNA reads TGTGCCAGCGGGGGGACCGCGAATAATTCACCCCTCCACTTT. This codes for CASGGTANNSPLHF.